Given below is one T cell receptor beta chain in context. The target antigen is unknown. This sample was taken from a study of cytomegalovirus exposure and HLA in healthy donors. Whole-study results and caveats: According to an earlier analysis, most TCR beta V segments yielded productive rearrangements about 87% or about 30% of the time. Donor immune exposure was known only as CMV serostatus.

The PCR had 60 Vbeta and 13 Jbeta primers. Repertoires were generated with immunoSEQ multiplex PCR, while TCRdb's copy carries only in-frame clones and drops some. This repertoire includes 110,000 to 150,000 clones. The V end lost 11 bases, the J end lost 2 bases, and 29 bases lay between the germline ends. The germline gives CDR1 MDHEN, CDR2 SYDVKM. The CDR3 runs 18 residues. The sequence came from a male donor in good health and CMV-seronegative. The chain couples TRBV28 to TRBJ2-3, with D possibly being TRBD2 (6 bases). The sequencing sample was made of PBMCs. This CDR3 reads CASGLPGGDPGDTDTQYF. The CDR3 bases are TGTGCCTCGGGCCTTCCCGGAGGGGATCCGGGGGACACAGATACGCAGTATTTT.